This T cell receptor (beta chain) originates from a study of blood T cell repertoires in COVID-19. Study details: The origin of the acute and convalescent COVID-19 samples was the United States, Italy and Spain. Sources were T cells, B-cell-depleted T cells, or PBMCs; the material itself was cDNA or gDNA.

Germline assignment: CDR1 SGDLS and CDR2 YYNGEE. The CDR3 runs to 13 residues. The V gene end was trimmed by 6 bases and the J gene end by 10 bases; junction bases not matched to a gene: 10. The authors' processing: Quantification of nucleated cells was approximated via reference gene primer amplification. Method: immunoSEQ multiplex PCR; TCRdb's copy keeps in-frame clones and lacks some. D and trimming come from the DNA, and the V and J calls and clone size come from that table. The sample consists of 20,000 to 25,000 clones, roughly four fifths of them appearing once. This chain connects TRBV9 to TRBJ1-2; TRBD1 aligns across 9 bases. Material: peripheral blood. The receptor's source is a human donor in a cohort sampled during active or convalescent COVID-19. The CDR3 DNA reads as TGTGCCAGCACCCCGGGACAGGGAACCTCCTACACCTTC. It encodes CASTPGQGTSYTF.